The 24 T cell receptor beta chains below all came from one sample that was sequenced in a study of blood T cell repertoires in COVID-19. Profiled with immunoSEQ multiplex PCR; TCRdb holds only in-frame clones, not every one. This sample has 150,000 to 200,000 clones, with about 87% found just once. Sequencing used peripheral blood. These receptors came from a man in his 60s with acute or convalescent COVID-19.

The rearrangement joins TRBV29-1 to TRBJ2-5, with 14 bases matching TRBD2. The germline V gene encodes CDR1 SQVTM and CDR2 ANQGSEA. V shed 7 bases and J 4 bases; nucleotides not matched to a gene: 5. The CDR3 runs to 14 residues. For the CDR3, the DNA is TGCAGCGCTGGGACTAGCGGGGGTGGAGAGACCCAGTACTTC. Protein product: CSAGTSGGGETQYF.

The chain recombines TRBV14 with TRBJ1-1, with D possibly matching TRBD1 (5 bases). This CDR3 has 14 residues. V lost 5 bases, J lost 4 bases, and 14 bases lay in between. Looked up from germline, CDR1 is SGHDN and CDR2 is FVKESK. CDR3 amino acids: CASSKFRDSTEAFF. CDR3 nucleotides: TGTGCCAGCAGCAAATTCAGGGATTCCACTGAAGCTTTCTTT.

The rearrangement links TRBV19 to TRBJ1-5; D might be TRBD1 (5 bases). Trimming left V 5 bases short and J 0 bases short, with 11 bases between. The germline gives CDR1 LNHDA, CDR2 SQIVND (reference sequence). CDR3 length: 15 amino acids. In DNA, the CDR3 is TGTGCCAGTAGTGCGGGACGGAATAGCAATCAGCCCCAGCATTTT. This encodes CASSAGRNSNQPQHF.

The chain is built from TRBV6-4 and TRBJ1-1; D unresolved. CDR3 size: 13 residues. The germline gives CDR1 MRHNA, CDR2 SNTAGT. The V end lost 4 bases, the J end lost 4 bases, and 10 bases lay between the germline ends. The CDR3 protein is CASSVLAGTEAFF. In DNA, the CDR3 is TGTGCCAGCAGTGTTTTGGCGGGCACTGAAGCTTTCTTT.

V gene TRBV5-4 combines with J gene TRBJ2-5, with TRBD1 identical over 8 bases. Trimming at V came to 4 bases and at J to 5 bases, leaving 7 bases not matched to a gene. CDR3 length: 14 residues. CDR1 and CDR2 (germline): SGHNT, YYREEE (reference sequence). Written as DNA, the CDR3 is TGTGCCAGCAGCCCGACAGGGGCAGGGGAGACCCAGTACTTC. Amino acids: CASSPTGAGETQYF.

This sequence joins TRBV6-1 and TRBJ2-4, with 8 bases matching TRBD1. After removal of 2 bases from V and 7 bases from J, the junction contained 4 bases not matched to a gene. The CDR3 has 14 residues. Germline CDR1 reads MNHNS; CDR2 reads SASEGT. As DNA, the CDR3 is TGTGCCAGCAGTGAAAGGGCAGGGGGCAACATTCAGTACTTC. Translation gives CASSERAGGNIQYF.

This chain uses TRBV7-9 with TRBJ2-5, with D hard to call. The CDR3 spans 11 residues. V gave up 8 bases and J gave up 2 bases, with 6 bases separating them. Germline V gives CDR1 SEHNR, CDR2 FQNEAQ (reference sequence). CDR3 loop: CASLVQETQYF. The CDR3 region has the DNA TGTGCCAGCCTCGTTCAAGAGACCCAGTACTTC.

The CDR3 DNA sequence: TGTGCCTGGACAGGGGACACCGGGGAGCTGTTTTTT. Protein product: CAWTGDTGELFF. The chain links TRBV30 to TRBJ2-2; D may be TRBD1 (6 bases). CDR3 length equals 12 residues. Trimming removed 4 bases at V and 3 bases at J, with 6 bases between. Per germline, CDR1 GTSNPN and CDR2 SVGIG (reference sequence).

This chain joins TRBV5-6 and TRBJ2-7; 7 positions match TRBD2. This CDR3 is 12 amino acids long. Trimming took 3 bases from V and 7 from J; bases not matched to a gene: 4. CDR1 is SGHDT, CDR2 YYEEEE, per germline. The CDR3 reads CASSSTGGEQYV. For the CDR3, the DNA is TGTGCCAGCAGCTCGACCGGGGGGGAGCAGTACGTC.

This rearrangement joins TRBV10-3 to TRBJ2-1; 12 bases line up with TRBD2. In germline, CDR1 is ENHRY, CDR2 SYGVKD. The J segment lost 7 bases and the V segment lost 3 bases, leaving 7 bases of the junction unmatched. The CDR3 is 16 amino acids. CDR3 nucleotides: TGTGCCATCAGTGATACCGGACTAGCGGGGCCGAATGAGCAGTTCTTC. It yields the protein CAISDTGLAGPNEQFF.

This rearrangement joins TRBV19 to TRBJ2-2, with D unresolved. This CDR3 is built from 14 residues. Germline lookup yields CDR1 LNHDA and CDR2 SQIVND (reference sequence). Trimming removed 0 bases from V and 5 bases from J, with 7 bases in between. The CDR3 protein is CASSIESFTGELFF. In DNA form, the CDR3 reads TGTGCCAGTAGTATAGAGTCCTTTACCGGGGAGCTGTTTTTT.

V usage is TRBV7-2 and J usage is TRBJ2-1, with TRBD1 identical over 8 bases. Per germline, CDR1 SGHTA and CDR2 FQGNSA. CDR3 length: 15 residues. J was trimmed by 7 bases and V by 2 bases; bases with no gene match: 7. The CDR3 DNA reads TGTGCCAGCAGCTTACTAGGCAGGGGGCGGAATGAGCAGTTCTTC. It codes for CASSLLGRGRNEQFF.

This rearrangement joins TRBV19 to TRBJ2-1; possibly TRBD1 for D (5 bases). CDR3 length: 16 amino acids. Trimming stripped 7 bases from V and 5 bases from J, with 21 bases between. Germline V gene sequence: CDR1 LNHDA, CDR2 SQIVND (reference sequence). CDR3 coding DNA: TGTGCCAGTACCAACCCCCGGCGGACACCTAACAATGAGCAGTTCTTC. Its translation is CASTNPRRTPNNEQFF.

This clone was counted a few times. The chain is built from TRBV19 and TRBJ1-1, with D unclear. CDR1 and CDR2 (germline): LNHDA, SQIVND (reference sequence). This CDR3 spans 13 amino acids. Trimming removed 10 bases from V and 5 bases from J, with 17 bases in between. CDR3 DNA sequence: TGTGCCACCAGAGAGGGTAGGGTAACTGAAGCTTTCTTT. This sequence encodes CATREGRVTEAFF.

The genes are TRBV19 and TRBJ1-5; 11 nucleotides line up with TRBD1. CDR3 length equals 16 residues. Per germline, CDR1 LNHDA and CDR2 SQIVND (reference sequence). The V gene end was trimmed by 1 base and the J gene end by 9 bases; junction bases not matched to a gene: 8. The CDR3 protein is CASSIVGQGADWPQHF. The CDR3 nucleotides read TGTGCCAGTAGTATAGTTGGACAGGGGGCAGATTGGCCCCAGCATTTT. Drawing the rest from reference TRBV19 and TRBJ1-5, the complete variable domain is DGGITQSPKYLFRKEGQNVTLSCEQNLNHDAMYWYRQDPGQGLRLIYYSQIVNDFQKGDIAEGYSVSREKKESFPLTVTSAQKNPTAFYLCASSIVGQGADWPQHFGDGTRLSIL.

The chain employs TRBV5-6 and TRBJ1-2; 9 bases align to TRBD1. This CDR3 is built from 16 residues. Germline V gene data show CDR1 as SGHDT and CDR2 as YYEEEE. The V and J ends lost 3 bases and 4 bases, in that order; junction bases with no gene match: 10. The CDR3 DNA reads TGTGCCAGCAGCTCGCGGGACAGGGTGGTTACCTATGGCTACACCTTC. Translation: CASSSRDRVVTYGYTF.

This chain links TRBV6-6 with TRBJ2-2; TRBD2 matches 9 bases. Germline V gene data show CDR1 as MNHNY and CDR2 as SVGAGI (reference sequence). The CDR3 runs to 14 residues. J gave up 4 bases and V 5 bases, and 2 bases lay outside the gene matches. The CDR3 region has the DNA TGTGCCAGCAGTGCGGGGGGGCGCACCGGGGAGCTGTTTTTT. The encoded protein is CASSAGGRTGELFF.

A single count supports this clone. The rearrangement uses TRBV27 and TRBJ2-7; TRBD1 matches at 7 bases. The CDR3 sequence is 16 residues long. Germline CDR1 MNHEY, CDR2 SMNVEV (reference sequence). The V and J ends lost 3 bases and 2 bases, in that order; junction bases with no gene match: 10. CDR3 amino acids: CASSFLGSTGAYEQYV. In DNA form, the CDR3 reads TGTGCCAGCAGTTTCCTCGGTAGTACAGGGGCCTACGAGCAGTACGTC.

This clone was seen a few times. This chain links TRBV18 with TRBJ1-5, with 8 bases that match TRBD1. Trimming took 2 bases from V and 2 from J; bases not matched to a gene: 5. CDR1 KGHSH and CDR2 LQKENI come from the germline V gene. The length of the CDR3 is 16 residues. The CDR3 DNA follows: TGTGCCAGCTCACCAAGTCCGACAGGGGGCAATCAGCCCCAGCATTTT. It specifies CASSPSPTGGNQPQHF.

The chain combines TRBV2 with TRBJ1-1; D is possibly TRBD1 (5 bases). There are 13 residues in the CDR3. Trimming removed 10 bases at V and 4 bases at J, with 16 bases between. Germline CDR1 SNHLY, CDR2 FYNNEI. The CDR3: CATLRGVATEAFF. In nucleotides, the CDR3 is TGTGCCACCCTACGGGGGGTTGCCACTGAAGCTTTCTTT.

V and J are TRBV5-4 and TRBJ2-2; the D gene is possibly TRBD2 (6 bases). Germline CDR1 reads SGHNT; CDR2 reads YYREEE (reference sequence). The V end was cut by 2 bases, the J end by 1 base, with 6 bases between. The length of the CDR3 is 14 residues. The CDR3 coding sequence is TGTGCCAGCAGCTTCGGGAGGAACACCGGGGAGCTGTTTTTT. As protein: CASSFGRNTGELFF.

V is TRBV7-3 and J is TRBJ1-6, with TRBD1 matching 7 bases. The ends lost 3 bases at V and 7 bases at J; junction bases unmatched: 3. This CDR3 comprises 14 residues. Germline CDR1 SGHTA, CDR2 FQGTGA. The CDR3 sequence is CASSLGQQNSPLHF. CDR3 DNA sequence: TGTGCCAGCAGCTTGGGACAGCAAAATTCACCCCTCCACTTT.

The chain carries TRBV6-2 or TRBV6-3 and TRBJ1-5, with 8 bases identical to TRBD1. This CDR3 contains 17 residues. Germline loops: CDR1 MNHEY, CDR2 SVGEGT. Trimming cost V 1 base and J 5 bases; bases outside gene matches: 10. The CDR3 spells CASSYFGLTGEYQPQHF. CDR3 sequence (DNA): TGTGCCAGCAGTTACTTCGGACTGACAGGGGAGTATCAGCCCCAGCATTTT.

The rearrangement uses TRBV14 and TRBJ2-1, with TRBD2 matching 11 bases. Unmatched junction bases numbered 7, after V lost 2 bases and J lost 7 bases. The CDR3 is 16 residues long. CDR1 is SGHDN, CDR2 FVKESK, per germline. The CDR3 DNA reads TGTGCCAGCAGCCAAATAGCGGGAGGGCTCAGTAATGAGCAGTTCTTC. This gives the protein CASSQIAGGLSNEQFF.